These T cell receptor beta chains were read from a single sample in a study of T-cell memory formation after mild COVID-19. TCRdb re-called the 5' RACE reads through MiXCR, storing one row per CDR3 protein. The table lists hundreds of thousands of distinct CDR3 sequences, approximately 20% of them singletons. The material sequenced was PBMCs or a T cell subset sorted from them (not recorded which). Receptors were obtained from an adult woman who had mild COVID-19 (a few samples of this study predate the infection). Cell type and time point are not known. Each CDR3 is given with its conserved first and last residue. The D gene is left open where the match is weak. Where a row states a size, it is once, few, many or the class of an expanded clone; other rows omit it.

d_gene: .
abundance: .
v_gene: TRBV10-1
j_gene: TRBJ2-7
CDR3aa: CATGTDSYEQYF
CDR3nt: TGCGCCACCGGGACTGACTCCTACGAGCAGTACTTC

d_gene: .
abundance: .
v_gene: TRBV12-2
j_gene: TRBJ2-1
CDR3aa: CASRLAVHEPPLVFDEQFF
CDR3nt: TGTGCAAGTCGCTTAGCGGTCCATGAGCCGCCCTTAGTCTTCGATGAGCAGTTCTTC

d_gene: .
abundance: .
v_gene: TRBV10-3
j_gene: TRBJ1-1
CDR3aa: CASQTDPDRTEAFF
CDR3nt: TGTGCCTCGCAGACAGACCCGGATCGGACTGAAGCTTTCTTT

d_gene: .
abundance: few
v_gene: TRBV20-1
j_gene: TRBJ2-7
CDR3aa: CSARDSVPIF
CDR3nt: TGCAGTGCTAGAGACAGTGTCCCTATCTTC

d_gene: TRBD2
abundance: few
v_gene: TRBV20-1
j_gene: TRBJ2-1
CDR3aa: CSARDPRGGPLEQFF
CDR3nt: TGCAGTGCTAGAGATCCACGGGGAGGGCCTCTTGAGCAGTTCTTC

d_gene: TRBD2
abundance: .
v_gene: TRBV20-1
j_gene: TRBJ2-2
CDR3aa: CSARDPRTAGAKNTGELFF
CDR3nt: TGCAGTGCTAGAGATCCGAGGACAGCGGGGGCCAAAAACACCGGGGAGCTGTTTTTT

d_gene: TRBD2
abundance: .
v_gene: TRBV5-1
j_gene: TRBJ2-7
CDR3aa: CASSLATSGASYEQYF
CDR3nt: TGCGCCAGCAGCTTGGCAACTAGCGGAGCCTCCTACGAGCAGTACTTC

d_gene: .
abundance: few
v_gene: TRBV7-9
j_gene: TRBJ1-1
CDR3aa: CASSSHYTEAFF
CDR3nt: TGTGCCAGCAGCAGTCATTACACTGAAGCTTTCTTT

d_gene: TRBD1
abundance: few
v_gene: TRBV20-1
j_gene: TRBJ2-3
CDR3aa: CSASRDTGDFTDTQYF
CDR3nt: TGCAGTGCCTCTCGCGACACAGGGGATTTTACAGATACGCAGTATTTT

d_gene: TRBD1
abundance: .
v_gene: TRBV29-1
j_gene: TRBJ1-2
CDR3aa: CSGWTGSPSDF
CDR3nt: TGCAGCGGATGGACAGGGAGCCCCTCCGACTTC

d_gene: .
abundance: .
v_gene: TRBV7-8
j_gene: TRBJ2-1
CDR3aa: CASSLGKRRGNEQFF
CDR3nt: TGTGCCAGCAGCTTAGGAAAGCGACGCGGTAATGAGCAGTTCTTC

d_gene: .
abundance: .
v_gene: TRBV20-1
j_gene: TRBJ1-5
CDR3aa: CSALTGTPFYSNQPQHF
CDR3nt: TGCAGTGCCCTTACCGGGACACCCTTCTATAGCAATCAGCCCCAGCATTTT

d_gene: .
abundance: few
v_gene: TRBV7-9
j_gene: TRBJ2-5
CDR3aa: CASSLAPGRETQYF
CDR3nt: TGTGCCAGCAGCTTAGCTCCGGGGAGGGAGACCCAGTACTTC

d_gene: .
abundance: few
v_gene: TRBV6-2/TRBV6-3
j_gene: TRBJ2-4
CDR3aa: CASSRIGTKNIQYF
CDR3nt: TGTGCCAGCAGCAGGATAGGTACCAAAAACATTCAGTACTTC

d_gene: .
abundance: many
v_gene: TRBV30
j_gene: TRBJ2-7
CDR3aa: CAWSTLETYEQYF
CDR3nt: TGTGCCTGGAGCACACTAGAGACCTACGAGCAGTACTTC

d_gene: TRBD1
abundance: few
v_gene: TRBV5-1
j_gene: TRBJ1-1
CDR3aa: CASSSVGQGSEAFF
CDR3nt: TGCGCCAGCAGCTCCGTCGGACAGGGGTCTGAAGCTTTCTTT

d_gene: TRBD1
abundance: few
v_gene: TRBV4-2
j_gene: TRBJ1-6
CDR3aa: CASSRSDRARSYNSPLHF
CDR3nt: TGTGCCAGCAGCCGCTCGGACAGGGCTAGATCCTATAATTCACCCCTCCACTTT

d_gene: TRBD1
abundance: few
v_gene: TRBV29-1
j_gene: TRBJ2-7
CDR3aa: CSVGDRGNEQYF
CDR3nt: TGCAGCGTTGGGGACAGGGGCAACGAGCAGTACTTC

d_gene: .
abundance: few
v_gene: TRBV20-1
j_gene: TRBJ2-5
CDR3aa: CSARGTQETQYF
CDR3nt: TGCAGTGCTCGGGGGACTCAAGAGACCCAGTACTTC

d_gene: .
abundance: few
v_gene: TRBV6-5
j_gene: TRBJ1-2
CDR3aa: CASSSTLGGIGDYGYTF
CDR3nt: TGTGCCAGCAGTTCCACACTGGGTGGGATAGGAGACTATGGCTACACCTTC

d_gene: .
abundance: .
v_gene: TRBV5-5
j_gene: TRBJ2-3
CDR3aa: CASSLIIISDGTDTQYF
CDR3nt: TGTGCCAGCAGCTTGATCATCATCTCGGACGGCACAGATACGCAGTATTTT

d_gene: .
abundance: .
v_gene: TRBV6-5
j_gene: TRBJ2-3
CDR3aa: CASSYSAGKSRTDTQYF
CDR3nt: TGTGCCAGCAGTTACTCGGCCGGAAAGTCCCGCACAGATACGCAGTATTTT

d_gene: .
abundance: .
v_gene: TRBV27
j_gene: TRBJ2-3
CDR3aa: CASSSLLSTDTQYF
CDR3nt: TGTGCCAGCAGTTCATTACTTAGCACAGATACGCAGTATTTT

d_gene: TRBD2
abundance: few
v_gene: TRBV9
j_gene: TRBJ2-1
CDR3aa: CASSPLGELAKTYEQFF
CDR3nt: TGTGCCAGCAGCCCACTGGGCGAACTAGCGAAAACTTATGAGCAGTTCTTC

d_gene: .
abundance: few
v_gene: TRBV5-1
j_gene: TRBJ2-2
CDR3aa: CASSYRENTGELFF
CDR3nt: TGCGCCAGCAGCTACCGGGAGAACACCGGGGAGCTGTTTTTT

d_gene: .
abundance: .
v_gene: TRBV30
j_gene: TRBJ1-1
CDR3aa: CAWSVTEWLNTEAFF
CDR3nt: TGTGCCTGGAGTGTAACCGAGTGGTTGAACACTGAAGCTTTCTTT

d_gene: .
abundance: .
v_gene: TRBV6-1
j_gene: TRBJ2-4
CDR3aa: CASSEGILGAKNIKYF
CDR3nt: TGTGCCAGCAGTGAAGGGATCCTCGGGGCCAAAAACATTAAGTACTTC

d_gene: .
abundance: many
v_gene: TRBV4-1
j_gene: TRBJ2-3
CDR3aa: CASSPRGDTQYF
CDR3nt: TGCGCCAGCAGCCCCAGGGGAGATACGCAGTATTTT

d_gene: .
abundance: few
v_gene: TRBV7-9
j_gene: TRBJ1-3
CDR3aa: CASSYRGTGAGNTIYF
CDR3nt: TGTGCCAGCAGCTACCGTGGTACGGGGGCTGGAAACACCATATATTTT

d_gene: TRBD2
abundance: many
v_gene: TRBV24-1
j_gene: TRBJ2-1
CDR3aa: CATSDSGTMRYEQFF
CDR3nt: TGTGCCACCAGTGATTCCGGGACTATGAGGTATGAGCAGTTCTTC

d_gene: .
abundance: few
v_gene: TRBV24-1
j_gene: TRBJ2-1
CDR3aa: CATSDPGTVHDEQFF
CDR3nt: TGTGCCACCAGTGACCCTGGGACGGTTCATGATGAGCAGTTCTTC

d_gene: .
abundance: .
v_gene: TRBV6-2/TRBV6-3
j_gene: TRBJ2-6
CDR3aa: CASSYRGAGSSGANVLTF
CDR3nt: TGTGCCAGCTCATACCGAGGCGCGGGGAGCTCTGGGGCCAACGTCCTGACTTTC

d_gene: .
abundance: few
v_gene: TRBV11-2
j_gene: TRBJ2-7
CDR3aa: CASSSEWANSYEQYF
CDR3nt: TGTGCCAGCAGCTCAGAATGGGCCAACTCCTACGAGCAGTACTTC

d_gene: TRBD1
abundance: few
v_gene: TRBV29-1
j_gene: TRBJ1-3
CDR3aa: CSVAGTGESGNTIYF
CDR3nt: TGCAGCGTCGCCGGGACAGGGGAGTCTGGAAACACCATATATTTT

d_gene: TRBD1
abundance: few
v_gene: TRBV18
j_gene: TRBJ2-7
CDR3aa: CASSPPGLRGSSYEQYF
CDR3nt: TGTGCCAGCTCACCACCAGGTCTCAGGGGGAGCTCCTACGAGCAGTACTTC

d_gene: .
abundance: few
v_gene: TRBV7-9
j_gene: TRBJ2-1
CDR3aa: CASRRKGPLAEQFF
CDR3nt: TGTGCCAGCCGCCGCAAGGGACCACTAGCTGAGCAGTTCTTC

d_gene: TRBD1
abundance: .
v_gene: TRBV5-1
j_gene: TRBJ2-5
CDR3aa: CASSLGTGARETQYF
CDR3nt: TGCGCCAGCAGCTTAGGGACAGGGGCTAGAGAGACCCAGTACTTC

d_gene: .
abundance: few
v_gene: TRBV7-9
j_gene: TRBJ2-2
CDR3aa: CASSAWVGITGELFF
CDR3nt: TGTGCCAGCAGCGCCTGGGTTGGGATCACCGGGGAGCTGTTTTTT

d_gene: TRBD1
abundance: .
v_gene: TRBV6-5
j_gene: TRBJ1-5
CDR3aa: CASRTTDRVDQPQHF
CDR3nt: TGTGCCAGCCGGACCACTGACAGGGTTGATCAGCCCCAGCATTTT

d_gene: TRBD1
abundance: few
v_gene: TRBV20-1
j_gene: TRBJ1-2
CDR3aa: CSARVWDREDPNYGYTF
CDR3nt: TGCAGTGCTAGAGTATGGGACAGGGAGGACCCTAACTATGGCTACACCTTC

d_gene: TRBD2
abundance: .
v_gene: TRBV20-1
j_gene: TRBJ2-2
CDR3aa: CSARTGTSGKVGELFF
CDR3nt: TGCAGTGCTAGAACCGGGACTAGCGGGAAAGTGGGGGAGCTGTTTTTT

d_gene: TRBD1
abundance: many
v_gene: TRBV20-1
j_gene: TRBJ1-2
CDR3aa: CSARDGQGKTGYTF
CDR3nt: TGCAGTGCTAGAGACGGACAGGGGAAGACTGGCTACACCTTC

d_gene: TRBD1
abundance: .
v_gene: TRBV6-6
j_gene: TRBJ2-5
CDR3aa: CASSYGTGSLQTQYF
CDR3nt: TGTGCCAGCAGTTACGGGACAGGGAGTCTTCAGACCCAGTACTTC

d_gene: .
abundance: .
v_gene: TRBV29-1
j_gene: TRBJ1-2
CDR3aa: CSVEFGNYGYTF
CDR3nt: TGCAGCGTTGAGTTTGGGAACTATGGCTACACCTTC

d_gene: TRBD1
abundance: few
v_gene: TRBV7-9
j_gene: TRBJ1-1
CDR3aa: CASITGTGEAFF
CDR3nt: TGTGCCAGCATCACCGGGACAGGAGAAGCTTTCTTT

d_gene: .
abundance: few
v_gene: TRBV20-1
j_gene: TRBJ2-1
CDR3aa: CSASGDEQFF
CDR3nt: TGCAGTGCTAGCGGGGATGAGCAGTTCTTC

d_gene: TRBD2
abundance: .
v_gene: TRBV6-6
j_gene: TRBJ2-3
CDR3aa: CASSYSLGGEADTQYF
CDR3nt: TGTGCCAGCAGTTACTCCTTGGGGGGGGAGGCAGATACGCAGTATTTT

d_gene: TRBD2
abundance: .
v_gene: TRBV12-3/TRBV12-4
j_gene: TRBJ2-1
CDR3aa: CASSPSGGAAEQFF
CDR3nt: TGTGCCAGCAGCCCTAGCGGGGGGGCGGCCGAGCAGTTCTTC

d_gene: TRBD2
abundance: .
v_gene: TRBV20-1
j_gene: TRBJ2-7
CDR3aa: CSARDRGSGRNEQYF
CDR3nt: TGCAGTGCTAGAGACCGCGGGAGCGGTAGAAACGAGCAGTACTTC

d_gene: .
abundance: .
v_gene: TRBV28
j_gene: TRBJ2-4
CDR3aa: CASRTQGFTAKNIQYF
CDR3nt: TGTGCCAGCAGGACTCAGGGATTTACAGCCAAAAACATTCAGTACTTC

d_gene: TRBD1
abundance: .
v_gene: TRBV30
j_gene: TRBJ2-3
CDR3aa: CAWGDSFTQYF
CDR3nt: TGTGCCTGGGGGGACAGTTTTACGCAGTATTTT

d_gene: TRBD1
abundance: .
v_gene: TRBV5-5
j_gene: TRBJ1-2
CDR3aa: CASSRPGQSYGYTF
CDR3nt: TGTGCCAGCAGCCGACCGGGACAGTCCTATGGCTACACCTTC

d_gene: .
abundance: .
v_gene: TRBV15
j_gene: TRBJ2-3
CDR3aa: CATSLLLPGTSTDTQYF
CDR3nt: TGTGCCACCAGCCTCCTCCTCCCCGGGACCAGCACAGATACGCAGTATTTT

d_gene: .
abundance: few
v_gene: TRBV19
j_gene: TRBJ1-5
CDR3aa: CASSILRLPNQPQHF
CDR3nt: TGTGCCAGTAGTATATTGCGACTGCCCAATCAGCCCCAGCATTTT

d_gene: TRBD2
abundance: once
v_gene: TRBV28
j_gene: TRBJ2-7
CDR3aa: CASSYHTSTSGRHEQYF
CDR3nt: TGTGCCAGCAGTTACCACACGTCGACTAGCGGGAGACACGAGCAGTACTTC

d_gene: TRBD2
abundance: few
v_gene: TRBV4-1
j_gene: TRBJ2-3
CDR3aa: CASSQDPPGLAGTTDTQYF
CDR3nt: TGCGCCAGCAGCCAAGATCCTCCAGGACTAGCGGGGACCACAGATACGCAGTATTTT

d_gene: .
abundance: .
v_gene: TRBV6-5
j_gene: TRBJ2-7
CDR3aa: CASSYQGREQYF
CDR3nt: TGTGCCAGCAGTTACCAGGGTCGCGAGCAGTACTTC

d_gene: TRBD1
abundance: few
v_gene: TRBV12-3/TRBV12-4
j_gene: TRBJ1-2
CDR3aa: CASSLGKGTGLENGYTF
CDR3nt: TGTGCCAGCAGTTTGGGGAAGGGGACAGGGCTGGAGAATGGCTACACCTTC

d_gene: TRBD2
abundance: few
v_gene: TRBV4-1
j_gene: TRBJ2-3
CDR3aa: CASSQGLAGATDTQYF
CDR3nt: TGCGCCAGCAGCCAAGGACTAGCGGGAGCCACAGATACGCAGTATTTT